The sample holds a few counts of the clone carrying this T cell receptor beta chain. Antigen unknown. This sample is part of a study of identical twins. Template switching added a universal primer binding site, and final cDNA carried unique molecular identifiers. TCRdb independently ran MiXCR on the 5' RACE reads; one entry per CDR3 protein. The sample has about 200,000 distinct CDR3 sequences; roughly 10% are singletons. The junction had 6 bases not matched to a gene; V was cut back by 3 bases and J by 0 bases. There are 16 residues in the CDR3. Every donor was a healthy Caucasian. Findings of the study overall: In monozygotic twins, models underestimated the sharing of out-of-frame TCR alpha. The study reached conclusions through statistical analysis that was cross-sectional, not following the same donors.

The genes are TRBV12-3 or TRBV12-4 and TRBJ2-3, with 7 bases fitting TRBD2. Sequencing was carried out using memory (CD45RO+) T cells sorted from blood. The TCR was taken from a young woman in good health. CDR3 residues: CASSFERGVSTDTQYF. As DNA, the CDR3 is TGTGCCAGCAGTTTTGAACGGGGGGTTAGCACAGATACGCAGTATTTT.